The clone carrying this TCR beta chain has at least ten counts. Its antigen is as yet unknown. TCRdb itself ran the 5' RACE reads through MiXCR, one entry per CDR3 protein. The table has approximately 510,000 distinct CDR3 sequences, 21% seen once. Unmatched junction bases numbered 2, after V lost 4 bases and J lost 2 bases. The CDR3 covers 14 residues. Germline CDR1 reads LGHDT; CDR2 reads YNNKEL (reference sequence). The entry originates in a study of T cells after yellow fever vaccination. Study-level background: With SMART-Seq v4 Ultra Low Input, the fractions containing low cell numbers were prepared. Study observations and caveats: FACS-sorted repertoires could contain abundant clonotypes contaminating from the bulk population. Re-detected after boosting: most primary clones, more than 95% of CD4 and around 86% of CD8.

This TCR was recovered from a man younger than 35 who received the YFV17D yellow fever vaccine. V gene TRBV3-1 combines with J gene TRBJ2-7, with 10 bases matching TRBD1. The material sequenced was PBMCs, taken less than 25 days after the first yellow fever vaccination. This CDR3 is CASSPGQGPYEQYF. CDR3 nucleotides: TGTGCCAGCAGCCCGGGACAGGGGCCCTACGAGCAGTACTTC.